Given below is one T cell receptor (beta chain) in context. The table came from immunoSEQ multiplex PCR; TCRdb's copy has only in-frame clones and leaves some out. In the table there are 380,000 or so clones, approximately 83% of which are singletons. Treatment defined: about 20 received Ad26.COV2.S at low or high dose, single or two shots; roughly five received placebo; per-sample allocation not given. Day 63 after the first injection of vaccine or placebo was the sampling time. The record originates from a study of Ad26.COV2.S vaccination and SARS-CoV-2 variants. With V trimmed by 9 bases and J by 5 bases, 9 bases remained unmatched. CDR3 length: 14 amino acids. The germline gives CDR1 SGHTA, CDR2 FQGNSA.

The sample here was peripheral blood, taken in a trial of Ad26.COV2.S vaccine versus placebo. The receptor was derived from a person aged 18-65 years who received the Ad26.COV2.S COVID-19 vaccine or a placebo. The gene calls are TRBV7-2 and TRBJ1-3; TRBD1 matches 8 bases. The CDR3 nucleotides read TGTGCCAGTCTGACAGGGGAAGCGAGAAACACCATATATTTT. It is translated as CASLTGEARNTIYF. Supplemented by reference TRBV7-2 and TRBJ1-3, the full variable domain reads GAGVSQSPSNKVTEKGKDVELRCDPISGHTALYWYRQSLGQGLEFLIYFQGNSAPDKSGLPSDRFSAERTGGSVSTLTIQRTQQEDSAVYLCASLTGEARNTIYFGEGSWLTVV.